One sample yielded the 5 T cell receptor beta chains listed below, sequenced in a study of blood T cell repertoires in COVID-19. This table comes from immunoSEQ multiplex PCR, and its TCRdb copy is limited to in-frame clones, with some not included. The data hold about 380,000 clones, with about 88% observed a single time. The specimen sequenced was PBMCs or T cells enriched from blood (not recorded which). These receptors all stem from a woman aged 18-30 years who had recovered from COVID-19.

CDR3 DNA: TGTGCCAGCAGCGTAGCGGGGGAGGGAAAAGGCAAAAACATTCAGTACTTC. Translated: CASSVAGEGKGKNIQYF. The genes are TRBV9 and TRBJ2-4; 7 nucleotides agree with TRBD2. V lost 0 bases, J lost 3 bases, and 9 bases stayed unmatched. From germline, CDR1 is SGDLS and CDR2 YYNGEE. The CDR3 has 17 residues.

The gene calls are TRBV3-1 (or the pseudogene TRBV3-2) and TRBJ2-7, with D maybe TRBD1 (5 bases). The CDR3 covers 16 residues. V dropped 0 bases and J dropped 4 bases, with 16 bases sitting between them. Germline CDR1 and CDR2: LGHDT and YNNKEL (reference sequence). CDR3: CASSQDRPGYSYEQYF. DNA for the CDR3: TGTGCCAGCAGCCAAGATCGGCCAGGGTATTCTTACGAGCAGTACTTC.

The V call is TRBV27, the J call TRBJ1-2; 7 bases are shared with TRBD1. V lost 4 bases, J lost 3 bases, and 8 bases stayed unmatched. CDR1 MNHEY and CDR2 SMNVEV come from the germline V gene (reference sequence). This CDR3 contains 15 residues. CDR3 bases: TGTGCCAGCAGTTCCTCACACAGGGGAGACTATGGCTACACCTTC. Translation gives CASSSSHRGDYGYTF.

The CDR3 nucleotides are TGCAGCGCGGGGGACAACTCCTACGAGCAGTACTTC. This translates into CSAGDNSYEQYF. V gene TRBV29-1 combines with J gene TRBJ2-7; D tentatively fits TRBD1 or TRBD2 (6 bases each). V was pared by 7 bases and J by 0 bases, with 10 bases between. The CDR3 totals 12 residues. Germline V CDR1 and CDR2: SQVTM, ANQGSEA.

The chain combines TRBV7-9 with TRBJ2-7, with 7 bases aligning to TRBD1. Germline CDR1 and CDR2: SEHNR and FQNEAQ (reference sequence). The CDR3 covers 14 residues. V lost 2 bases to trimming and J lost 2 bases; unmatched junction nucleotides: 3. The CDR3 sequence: CASSLSGGTYEQYF. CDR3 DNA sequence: TGTGCCAGCAGCTTATCAGGGGGAACCTACGAGCAGTACTTC.